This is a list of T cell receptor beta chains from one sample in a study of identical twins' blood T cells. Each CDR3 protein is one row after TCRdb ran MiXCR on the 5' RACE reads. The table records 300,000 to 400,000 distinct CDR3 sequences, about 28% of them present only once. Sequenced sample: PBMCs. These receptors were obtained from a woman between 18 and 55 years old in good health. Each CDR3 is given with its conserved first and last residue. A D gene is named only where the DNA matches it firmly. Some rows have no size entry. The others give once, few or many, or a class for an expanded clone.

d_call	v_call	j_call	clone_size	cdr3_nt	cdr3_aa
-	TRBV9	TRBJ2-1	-	TGTGCCAGCAGCGTAGGAATCCTACGTGAGCAGTTCTTC	CASSVGILREQFF
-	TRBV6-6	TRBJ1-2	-	TGTGCCAGCAGTCGTATACAGGCCCTCGACTATGGCTACACCTTC	CASSRIQALDYGYTF
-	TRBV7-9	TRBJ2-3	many	TGTGCCAGCAGTTTTGGCGGGAGCACAGATACGCAGTATTTT	CASSFGGSTDTQYF
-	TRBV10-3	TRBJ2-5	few	TGTGCCATCGCTCCTAACCAAGAGACCCAGTACTTC	CAIAPNQETQYF
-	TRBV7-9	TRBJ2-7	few	TGTGCCAGCAGCTTCAGTAGCGGCTACGAGCAGTACTTC	CASSFSSGYEQYF
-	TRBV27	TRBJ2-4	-	TGTGCCAGCAGTTTATCCCCAGCCAAAAACATTCAGTACTTC	CASSLSPAKNIQYF
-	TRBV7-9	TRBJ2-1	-	TGTGCCAGCAGCTTATCGGACAATGAGCAGTTCTTC	CASSLSDNEQFF
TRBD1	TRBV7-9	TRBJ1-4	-	TGTGCCAGCAGCACCACCGGGACCTTTCAAAGCCCAGGGGGGAAACTGTTTTTT	CASSTTGTFQSPGGKLFF
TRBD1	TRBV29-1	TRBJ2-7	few	TGCAGCGTCCCTACAGGGGGCGGGGACGAGCAGTACTTC	CSVPTGGGDEQYF
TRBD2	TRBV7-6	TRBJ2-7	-	TGTGCCAGCAGCCAAGGTTTGACGGGAGGTTACGAGCAGTACTTC	CASSQGLTGGYEQYF
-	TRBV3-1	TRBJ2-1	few	TGTGCCAGCAGCCAAGAAAAGGGCAGGGATTACAATGAGCAGTTCTTC	CASSQEKGRDYNEQFF
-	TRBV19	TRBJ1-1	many	TGTGCCAGTAGTATAGTTGGGGGGCGCGGAACTGAAGCTTTCTTT	CASSIVGGRGTEAFF
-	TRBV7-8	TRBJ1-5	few	TGTGCCAGCAGCTTAGTCGCAAAGCCCCAGCATTTT	CASSLVAKPQHF
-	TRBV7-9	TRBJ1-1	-	TGTGCCAGCTTCCGGTTCACTGAAGCTTTCTTT	CASFRFTEAFF
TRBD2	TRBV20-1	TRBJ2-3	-	TGCAGTGCTAGAGGGCGGGAGGGCCATACGCAGTATTTT	CSARGREGHTQYF
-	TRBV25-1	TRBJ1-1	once	TGTGCCAGCAGTGGTGGAGGGGAAGCTTTCTTT	CASSGGGEAFF
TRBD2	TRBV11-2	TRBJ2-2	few	TGTGCCAGCAGCTTAGTCGGCGGGGGGCCGAACACCGGGGAGCTGTTTTTT	CASSLVGGGPNTGELFF
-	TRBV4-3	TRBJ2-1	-	TGCGCCAGCAGCCAAGAGATTAGCTCCTACAATGAGCAGTTCTTC	CASSQEISSYNEQFF
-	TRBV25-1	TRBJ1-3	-	TGTACCAGCAGTGAAGCAGGGTCTGGAAACACCATATATTTT	CTSSEAGSGNTIYF
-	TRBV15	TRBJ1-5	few	TGTGCCACGAACCGGGGGGGTTTCAATCAGCCCCAGCATTTT	CATNRGGFNQPQHF
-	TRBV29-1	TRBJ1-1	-	TGCAGCGTTGAAGTATCTAGTGAAGCTTTCTTT	CSVEVSSEAFF
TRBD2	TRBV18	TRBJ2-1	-	TGTGCCAGCTCACCAAGATCACGGGAGGGCCTGGGTGAGCAGTTCTTC	CASSPRSREGLGEQFF
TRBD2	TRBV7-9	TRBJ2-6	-	TGTGCCACGAGACTAGCTTCTGGGGCCAACGTCCTGACTTTC	CATRLASGANVLTF
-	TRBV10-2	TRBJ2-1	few	TGCGCCAGCAGCGAGGACATTTTCAATGAGCAGTTCTTC	CASSEDIFNEQFF
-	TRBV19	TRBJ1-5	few	TGTGCCAGTAGTATGGGCCTCGGGGCGTATAGCAATCAGCCCCAGCATTTT	CASSMGLGAYSNQPQHF
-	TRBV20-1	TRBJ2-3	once	TGCAGTGCGCTTTTTAAGTGGCCGCAGTATTTT	CSALFKWPQYF
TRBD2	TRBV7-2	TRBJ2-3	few	TGTGCCAGCAGCTTAGCAGGGACTAGCGGGCTTCTCACAGATACGCAGTATTTT	CASSLAGTSGLLTDTQYF
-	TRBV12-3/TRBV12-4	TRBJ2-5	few	TGTGCCAGCAGTTTTATCTCGGAGACCCAGTACTTC	CASSFISETQYF
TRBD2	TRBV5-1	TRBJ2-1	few	TGCGCCAGCAGCTTGGGCATCGGGACTAGCGGGAGTAATGAGCAGTTCTTC	CASSLGIGTSGSNEQFF
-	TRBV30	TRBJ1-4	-	TGTGCCTGGAGTGTGGGGGGCTGGGAAAAACTGTTTTTT	CAWSVGGWEKLFF
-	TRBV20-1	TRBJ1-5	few	TGCAGTGCTAGAGAGGGGCCTTGGGGGGCAAATCAGCCCCAGCATTTT	CSAREGPWGANQPQHF
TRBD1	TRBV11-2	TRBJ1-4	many	TGTGCCAGCAGCTTAGAGGAACAGGGGGATGAAAAACTGTTTTTT	CASSLEEQGDEKLFF
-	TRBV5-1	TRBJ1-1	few	TGCGCCAGCAGCCCCCATGGAGGGGCTGGGGGCACTGAAGCTTTCTTT	CASSPHGGAGGTEAFF